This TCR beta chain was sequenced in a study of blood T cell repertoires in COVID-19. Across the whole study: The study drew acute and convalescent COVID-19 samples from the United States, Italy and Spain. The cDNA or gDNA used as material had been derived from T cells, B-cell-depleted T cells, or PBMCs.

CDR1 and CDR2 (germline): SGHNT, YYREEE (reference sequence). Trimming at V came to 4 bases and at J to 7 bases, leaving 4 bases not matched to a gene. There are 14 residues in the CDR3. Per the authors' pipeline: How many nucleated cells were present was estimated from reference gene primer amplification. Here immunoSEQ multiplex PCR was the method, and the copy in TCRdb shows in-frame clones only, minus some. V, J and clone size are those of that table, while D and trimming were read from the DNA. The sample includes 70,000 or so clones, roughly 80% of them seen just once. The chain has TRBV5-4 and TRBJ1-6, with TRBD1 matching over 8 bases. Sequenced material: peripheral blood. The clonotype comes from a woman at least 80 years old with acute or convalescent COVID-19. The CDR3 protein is CASSLRQGNSPLHF. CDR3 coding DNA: TGTGCCAGCAGCCTCCGACAGGGGAATTCACCCCTCCACTTT.